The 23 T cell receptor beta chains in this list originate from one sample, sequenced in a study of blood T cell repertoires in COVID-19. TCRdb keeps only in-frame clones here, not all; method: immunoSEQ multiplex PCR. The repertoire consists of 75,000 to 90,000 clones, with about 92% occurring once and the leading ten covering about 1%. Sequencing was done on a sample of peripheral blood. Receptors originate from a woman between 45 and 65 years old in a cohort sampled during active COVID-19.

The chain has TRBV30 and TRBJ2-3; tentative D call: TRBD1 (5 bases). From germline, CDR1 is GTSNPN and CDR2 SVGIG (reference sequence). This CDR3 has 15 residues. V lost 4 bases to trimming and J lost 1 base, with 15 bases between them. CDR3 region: CAWNAPGYGTDTQYF. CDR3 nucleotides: TGTGCCTGGAACGCCCCAGGGTATGGCACAGATACGCAGTATTTT.

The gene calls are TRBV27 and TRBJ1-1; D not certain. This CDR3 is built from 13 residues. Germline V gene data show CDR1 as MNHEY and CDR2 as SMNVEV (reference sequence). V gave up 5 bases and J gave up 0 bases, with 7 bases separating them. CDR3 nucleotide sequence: TGTGCCAGCAGTACTTATCTGAACACTGAAGCTTTCTTT. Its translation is CASSTYLNTEAFF.

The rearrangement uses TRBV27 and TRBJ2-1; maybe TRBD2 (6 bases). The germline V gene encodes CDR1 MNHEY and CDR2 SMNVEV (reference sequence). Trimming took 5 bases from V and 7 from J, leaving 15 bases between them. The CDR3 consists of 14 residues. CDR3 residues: CASSPILLANEQFF. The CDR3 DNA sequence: TGTGCCAGCAGTCCCATCCTACTAGCTAATGAGCAGTTCTTC.

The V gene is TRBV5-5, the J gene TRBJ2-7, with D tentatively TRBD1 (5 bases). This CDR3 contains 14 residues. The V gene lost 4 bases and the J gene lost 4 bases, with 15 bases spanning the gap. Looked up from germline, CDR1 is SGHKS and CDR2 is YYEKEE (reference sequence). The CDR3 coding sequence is TGTGCCAGCAGCGTTGACAGCCTTTCTTACGAGCAGTACTTC. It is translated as CASSVDSLSYEQYF.

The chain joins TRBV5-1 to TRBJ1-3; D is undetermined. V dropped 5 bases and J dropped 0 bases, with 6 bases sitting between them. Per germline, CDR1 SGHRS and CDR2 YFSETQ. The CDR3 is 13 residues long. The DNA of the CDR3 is TGCGCCAGCAGTTCCTTCTCTGGAAACACCATATATTTT. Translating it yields CASSSFSGNTIYF.

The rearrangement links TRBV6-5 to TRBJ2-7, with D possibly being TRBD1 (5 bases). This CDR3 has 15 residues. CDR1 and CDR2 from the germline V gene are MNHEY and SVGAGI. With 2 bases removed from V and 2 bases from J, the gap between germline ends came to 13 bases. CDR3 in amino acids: CASSYGRGSAYEQYF. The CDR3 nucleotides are TGTGCCAGCAGTTACGGAAGGGGAAGTGCCTACGAGCAGTACTTC.

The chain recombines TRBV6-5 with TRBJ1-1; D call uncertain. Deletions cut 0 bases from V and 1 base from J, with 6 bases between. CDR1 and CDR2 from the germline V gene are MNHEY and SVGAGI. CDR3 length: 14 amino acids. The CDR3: CASSYSRRNTEAFF. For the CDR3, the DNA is TGTGCCAGCAGTTACTCTCGCAGGAACACTGAAGCTTTCTTT.

The CDR3 DNA reads TGTGCCAGCAGCTCCCCGGGACAGCTCCTCCACGAGCAGTACTTC. Its translation: CASSSPGQLLHEQYF. V gene TRBV3-1 (or the pseudogene TRBV3-2) combines with J gene TRBJ2-7, with 7 bases aligning to TRBD1. CDR3 size: 15 residues. The V gene's germline CDR1 is LGHDT and CDR2 YNNKEL (reference sequence). V shed 5 bases and J 5 bases; nucleotides not matched to a gene: 12.

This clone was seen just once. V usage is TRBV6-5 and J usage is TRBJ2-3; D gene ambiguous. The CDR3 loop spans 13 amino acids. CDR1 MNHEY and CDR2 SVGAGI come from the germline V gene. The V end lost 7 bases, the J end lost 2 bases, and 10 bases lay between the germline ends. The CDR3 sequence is CASNPGPTDTQYF. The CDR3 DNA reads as TGTGCCAGCAACCCTGGCCCCACAGATACGCAGTATTTT.

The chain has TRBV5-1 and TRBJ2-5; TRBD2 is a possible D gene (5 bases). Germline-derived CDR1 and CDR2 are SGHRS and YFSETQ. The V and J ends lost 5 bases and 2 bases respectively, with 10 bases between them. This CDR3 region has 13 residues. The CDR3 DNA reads TGCGCCAGCAGTCGCGCGGGTCAAGAGACCCAGTACTTC. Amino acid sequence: CASSRAGQETQYF.

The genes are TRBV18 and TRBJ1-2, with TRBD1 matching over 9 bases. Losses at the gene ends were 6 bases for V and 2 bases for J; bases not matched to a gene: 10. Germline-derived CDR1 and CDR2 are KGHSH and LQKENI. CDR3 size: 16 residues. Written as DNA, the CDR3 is TGTGCCAGCTCCCAAGGGACAGGGCGTTGGAACTATGGCTACACCTTC. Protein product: CASSQGTGRWNYGYTF.

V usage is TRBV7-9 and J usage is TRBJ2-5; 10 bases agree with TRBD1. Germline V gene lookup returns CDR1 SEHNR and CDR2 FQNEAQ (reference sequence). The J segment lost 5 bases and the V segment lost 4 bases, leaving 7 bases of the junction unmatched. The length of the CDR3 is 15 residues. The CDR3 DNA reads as TGTGCCAGCAGCTCCCCGGGACAGGGGTGGGAGACCCAGTACTTC. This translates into CASSSPGQGWETQYF.

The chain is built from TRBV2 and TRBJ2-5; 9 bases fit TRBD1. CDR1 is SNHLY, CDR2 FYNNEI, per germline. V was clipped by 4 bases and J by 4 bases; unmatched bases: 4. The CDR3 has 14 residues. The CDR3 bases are TGTGCCAGCAGTGGACAGGGGGAGGGAGAGACCCAGTACTTC. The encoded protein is CASSGQGEGETQYF.

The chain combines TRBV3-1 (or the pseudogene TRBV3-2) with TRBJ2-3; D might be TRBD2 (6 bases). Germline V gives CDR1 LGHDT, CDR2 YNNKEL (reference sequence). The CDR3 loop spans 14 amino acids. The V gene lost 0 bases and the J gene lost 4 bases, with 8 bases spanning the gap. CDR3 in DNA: TGTGCCAGCAGCCAAGAGGGAGGCGCAGATACGCAGTATTTT. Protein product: CASSQEGGADTQYF.

CDR3 in amino acids: CAGGRAGELFF. DNA of the CDR3: TGTGCGGGCGGGAGAGCCGGGGAGCTGTTTTTT. The chain has TRBV28 and TRBJ2-2; 7 bases are a match to TRBD2. The CDR3 is 11 residues long. From germline, CDR1 is MDHEN and CDR2 SYDVKM.

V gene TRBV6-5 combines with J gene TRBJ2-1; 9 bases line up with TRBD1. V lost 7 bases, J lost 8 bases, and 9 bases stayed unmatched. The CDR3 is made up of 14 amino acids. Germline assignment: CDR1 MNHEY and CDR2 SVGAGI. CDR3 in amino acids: CASKQGAGADEQFF. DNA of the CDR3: TGTGCCAGCAAACAGGGGGCAGGTGCGGATGAGCAGTTCTTC.

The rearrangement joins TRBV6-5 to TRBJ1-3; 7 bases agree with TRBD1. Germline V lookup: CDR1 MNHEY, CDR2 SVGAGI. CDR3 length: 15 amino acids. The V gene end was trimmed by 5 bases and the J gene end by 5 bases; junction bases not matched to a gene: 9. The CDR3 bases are TGTGCCAGCAGTACCCAAGGGGACAGCCGAAACACCATATATTTT. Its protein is CASSTQGDSRNTIYF.

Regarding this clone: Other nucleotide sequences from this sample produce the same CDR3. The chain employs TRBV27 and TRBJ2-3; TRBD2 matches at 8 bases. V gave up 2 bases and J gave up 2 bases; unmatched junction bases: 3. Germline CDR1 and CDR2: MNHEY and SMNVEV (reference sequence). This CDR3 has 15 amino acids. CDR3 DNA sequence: TGTGCCAGCAGTTTACGGGAGGGACTCACAGATACGCAGTATTTT. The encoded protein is CASSLREGLTDTQYF.

The CDR3: CASSLGGSTNEQYF. CDR3 DNA sequence: TGTGCCAGCAGCTTAGGCGGGAGTACCAACGAGCAGTACTTC. The V gene is TRBV11-2, the J gene TRBJ2-7, with TRBD2 identical over 7 bases. V was clipped by 1 base and J by 5 bases; unmatched bases: 5. Per the germline V gene, CDR1 is SGHAT and CDR2 is FQNNGV. The CDR3 has 14 residues.

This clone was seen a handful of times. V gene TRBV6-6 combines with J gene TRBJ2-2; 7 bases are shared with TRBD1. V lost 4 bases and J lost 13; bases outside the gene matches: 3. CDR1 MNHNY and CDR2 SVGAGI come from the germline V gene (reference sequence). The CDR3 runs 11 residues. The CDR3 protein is CASSWGQPLFF. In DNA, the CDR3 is TGTGCCAGCAGTTGGGGACAGCCGCTGTTTTTT.

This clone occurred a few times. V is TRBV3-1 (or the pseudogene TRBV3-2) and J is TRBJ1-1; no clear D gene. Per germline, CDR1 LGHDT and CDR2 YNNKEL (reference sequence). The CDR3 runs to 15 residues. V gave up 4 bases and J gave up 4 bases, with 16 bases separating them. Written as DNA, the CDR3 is TGTGCCAGCAGCCGACGAGCGGTTGCAGGCACTGAAGCTTTCTTT. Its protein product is CASSRRAVAGTEAFF.

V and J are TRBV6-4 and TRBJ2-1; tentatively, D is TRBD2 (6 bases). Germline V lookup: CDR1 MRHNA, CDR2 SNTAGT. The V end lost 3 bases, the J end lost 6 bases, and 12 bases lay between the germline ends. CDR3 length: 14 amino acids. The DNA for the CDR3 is TGTGCCAGCAGTGAGGGGACCGGGGGCAATGAGCAGTTCTTC. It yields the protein CASSEGTGGNEQFF.

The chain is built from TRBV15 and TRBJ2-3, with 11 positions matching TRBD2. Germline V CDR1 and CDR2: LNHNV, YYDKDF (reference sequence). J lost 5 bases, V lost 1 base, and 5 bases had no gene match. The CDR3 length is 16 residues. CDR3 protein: CATSRVGLAGGDTQYF. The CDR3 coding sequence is TGTGCCACCAGCAGAGTCGGGCTAGCGGGAGGAGATACGCAGTATTTT.